This T cell receptor (beta chain) is drawn from a study of blood T cells in healthy people across ages. Whole-study context: Per two T cells, about one barcoded beta molecule was captured through template switching. Study-wide results and caveats: With donor CMV status unknown, expanded clonotype changes were possibly confounded.

Samples had at least 6.5 million PBMCs isolated from them. A remark on this clonotype: Its antigen is still unknown.

Primers used in a second PCR of about 7 to 12 cycles were a sample-barcoded 5' primer and a J-beta primer mix. Each of the samples gave a minimum of 2.5 million paired-end reads that contained CDR3. TCRdb reprocessed the 5' RACE reads via MiXCR and lists one record per CDR3 protein. The top ten clones hold around 12% of a sample with about a million distinct CDR3 sequences, roughly two fifths of them seen once. Germline V gene lookup returns CDR1 SGHTA and CDR2 FQGNSA. Trimming stripped 5 bases from V and 2 bases from J, with 17 bases between. CDR3 length: 16 residues. The chain is built from TRBV7-2 and TRBJ2-3; D remains unclear. The source material was blood. The source of this sequence is a man aged 18 to 30 in good health. CDR3 region: CASSPQVGGFTDTQYF. The DNA for the CDR3 is TGTGCCAGCAGCCCCCAGGTCGGCGGCTTCACAGATACGCAGTATTTT.